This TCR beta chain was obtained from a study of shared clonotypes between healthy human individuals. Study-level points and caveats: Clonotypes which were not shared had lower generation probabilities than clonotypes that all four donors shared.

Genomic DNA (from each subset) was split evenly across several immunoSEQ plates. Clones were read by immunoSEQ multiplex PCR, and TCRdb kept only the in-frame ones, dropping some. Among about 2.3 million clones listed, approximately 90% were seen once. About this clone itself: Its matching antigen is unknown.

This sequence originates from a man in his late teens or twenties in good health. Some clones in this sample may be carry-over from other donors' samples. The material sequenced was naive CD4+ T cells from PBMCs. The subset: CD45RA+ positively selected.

CDR3 sequence (DNA): TGTGCCAGCAGTCCGCAGGGACAGGGGGTTAAGCACCCTGAAGCTTTCTTT. Residues: CASSPQGQGVKHPEAFF. The chain combines TRBV27 with TRBJ1-1; 11 bases line up with TRBD1. Germline lookup yields CDR1 MNHEY and CDR2 SMNVEV (reference sequence). The CDR3 runs 17 residues. V trimming: 5 bases; J trimming: 6 bases; junction bases outside the gene matches: 14.